What follows describes a single T cell receptor beta chain. The V and J ends lost 0 bases and 7 bases, in that order; junction bases with no gene match: 10. Germline assignment: CDR1 SGHVS and CDR2 FNYEAQ. The CDR3 sequence is 16 residues long. What was amplified from RNA transcripts were TCR beta CDR3 regions. Researchers ran a first-round RT-PCR on the TCR CDR3 using the HTBI primer set. TCRdb redid the calling of the multiplex PCR reads with MiXCR, one entry per CDR3 protein. The sample lists 300,000 to 450,000 distinct CDR3 sequences, over 10% seen once, with roughly 8.3% in the top ten. This sample is drawn from a study of T cells in Graves' hyperthyroidism and ophthalmopathy.

Sequences were obtained from blood. This chain uses TRBV7-6 with TRBJ2-7; TRBD2 aligns across 9 bases. This TCR came from a woman aged 18-35 years with Graves' hyperthyroidism. The CDR3 region is CASSLAQLRTSAEQYF. In DNA, the CDR3 is TGTGCCAGCAGCTTAGCGCAGTTACGGACTAGCGCGGAGCAGTACTTC.